This passage covers 9 T cell receptor beta chains from one sample sequenced in a study of blood T cell repertoires in COVID-19. Assay used: immunoSEQ multiplex PCR; TCRdb lists only in-frame clones, some missing. The profile shows 200,000 to 250,000 clones, 70% to 85% of them singletons. Sequencing was performed on PBMCs or T cells enriched from blood (not recorded which). These receptors were collected from a woman aged 60 to 75 who had recovered from COVID-19.

The rearrangement uses TRBV25-1 and TRBJ1-3, with a weak D call TRBD1 (5 bases). Germline V gives CDR1 MGHDK, CDR2 SYGVNS. CDR3 length: 18 residues. V lost 0 bases to trimming and J lost 0 bases, with 15 bases between them. The CDR3 sequence is CASSEYQGKGNSGNTIYF. The CDR3 DNA is TGTGCCAGCAGTGAATATCAGGGTAAGGGGAACTCTGGAAACACCATATATTTT.

The gene calls are TRBV6-5 and TRBJ1-3; no firm D call. V gave up 5 bases and J gave up 1 base, with 9 bases separating them. The CDR3 extends over 14 amino acids. CDR1 MNHEY and CDR2 SVGAGI come from the germline V gene. CDR3 DNA sequence: TGTGCCAGCAGTCCACCGGGTTCTGGAAACACCATATATTTT. Amino acids: CASSPPGSGNTIYF.

The chain links TRBV5-4 to TRBJ1-1, with D maybe TRBD1 (5 bases). The CDR3 loop spans 13 amino acids. Trimming removed 0 bases at V and 4 bases at J, with 7 bases between. Germline V CDR1 and CDR2: SGHNT, YYREEE (reference sequence). Here the CDR3 reads CASSLDGGTEAFF. The CDR3 DNA reads as TGTGCCAGCAGCTTGGACGGGGGCACTGAAGCTTTCTTT.

V gene TRBV7-8 combines with J gene TRBJ1-4; 10 bases fit TRBD1. Germline V gene sequence: CDR1 SGHVS, CDR2 FQNEAQ. There are 15 residues in the CDR3. V lost 4 bases, J lost 5 bases, and 4 bases stayed unmatched. The CDR3 loop reads CASSSGTGENEKLFF. The CDR3 nucleotides are TGTGCCAGCAGCTCCGGGACAGGGGAAAATGAAAAACTGTTTTTT.

J is TRBJ2-2 and V is TRBV6-5; tentative D call: TRBD1 (5 bases). This CDR3 is 14 amino acids long. Trimming removed 6 bases at V and 5 bases at J, with 13 bases between. Germline V gene data show CDR1 as MNHEY and CDR2 as SVGAGI. The CDR3 DNA sequence: TGTGCCAGCAGGCAGGGCGCAAGGACCGGGGAGCTGTTTTTT. This codes for CASRQGARTGELFF.

This clone was seen only once. The chain employs TRBV19 and TRBJ1-1; 8 bases match TRBD1. Trimming at V came to 4 bases and at J to 0 bases, leaving 4 bases not matched to a gene. Germline V gene sequence: CDR1 LNHDA, CDR2 SQIVND (reference sequence). The CDR3 loop spans 15 amino acids. CDR3: CASSTGGWMNTEAFF. CDR3 sequence (DNA): TGTGCCAGTAGTACAGGGGGCTGGATGAACACTGAAGCTTTCTTT. Full variable domain (missing parts from reference TRBV19 and TRBJ1-1): DGGITQSPKYLFRKEGQNVTLSCEQNLNHDAMYWYRQDPGQGLRLIYYSQIVNDFQKGDIAEGYSVSREKKESFPLTVTSAQKNPTAFYLCASSTGGWMNTEAFFGQGTRLTVV.

The chain uses TRBV4-3 and TRBJ1-2; 7 positions agree with TRBD1. This CDR3 has 14 residues. Germline V gene sequence: CDR1 LGHNA, CDR2 YSLEER. After removal of 3 bases from V and 2 bases from J, the junction contained 3 bases not matched to a gene. DNA of the CDR3: TGCGCCAGCAGCCAGCCGGGACAGAACTATGGCTACACCTTC. Translation: CASSQPGQNYGYTF.

CDR3 in DNA: TGTGCCAGCAGGCCGCCTTCGGACAGCGAGCAGTACTTC. Residues: CASRPPSDSEQYF. The chain recombines TRBV6-5 with TRBJ2-7; D is possibly TRBD1 (6 bases). Germline assignment: CDR1 MNHEY and CDR2 SVGAGI. V lost 6 bases to trimming and J lost 6 bases, with 15 bases between them. The CDR3 runs 13 residues.

The rearrangement links TRBV6-5 to TRBJ1-5; the match to TRBD1 covers 7 bases. The CDR3 has 15 residues. Trimming cost V 6 bases and J 3 bases; bases outside gene matches: 8. In germline, CDR1 is MNHEY, CDR2 SVGAGI. The chain's CDR3 is CASSRGQDSNQPQHF. The DNA of the CDR3 is TGTGCCAGCAGCCGAGGACAGGATTCCAATCAGCCCCAGCATTTT.